The clone carrying this TCR beta chain was seen only a few times. Its target is unknown. This entry comes from a study of T-cell memory formation after mild COVID-19. About the study: Clusters were largely donor specific.

TCR alpha and TCR beta cDNA libraries carrying sample barcodes and UMIs came from 5'RACE with constant-segment primers. TCRdb re-called the 5' RACE reads with MiXCR, one entry per CDR3 protein. This sample yields 540,000 or so distinct CDR3 sequences, of which about a fifth are seen a single time; 12% belongs to the top ten. Notes on the study in general: A subset of responding clones appeared in pre-infection memory, suggesting cross-reactive memory joined. Clonal second-wave expansions that peaked on day 37 had unconfirmed SARS-CoV-2 specificity.

This sequence originates from an adult woman who had mild COVID-19 (a few samples of this study predate the infection). Cell type and time point are not known. Sequenced sample: PBMCs or a T cell subset sorted from them (not recorded which).

The CDR3 nucleotides read TGTGCCAGCAGCTTAGACAGGGGCTGGACCTACGAGCAGTACTTC. It encodes CASSLDRGWTYEQYF. The chain uses TRBV5-6 and TRBJ2-7; 8 bases are shared with TRBD1. V was pared by 2 bases and J by 2 bases, with 6 bases of the junction left unmatched. Looked up from germline, CDR1 is SGHDT and CDR2 is YYEEEE. The CDR3 consists of 15 residues.